This TCR beta chain originates from a study of T-cell memory formation after mild COVID-19. The wider study: TCR clusters mostly belonged to single donors.

Notes on this clonotype: Its antigen is still unknown.

Findings and caveats of the study: Some SARS-CoV-2-responding clones were already detected in memory before infection.

Germline values: CDR1 LNHDA, CDR2 SQIVND (reference sequence). This CDR3 is 16 amino acids long. Losses at the gene ends were 5 bases for V and 0 bases for J; bases not matched to a gene: 7. TCRdb re-called the 5' RACE reads with MiXCR, one entry per CDR3 protein. The sample lists about 250,000 distinct CDR3 sequences, 15% to 17% seen once, with 2% to 2.5% in the top ten. The clonotype was recovered from an adult woman who had mild COVID-19 (a few samples of this study predate the infection). Cell type and time point are not known. The chain has TRBV19 and TRBJ2-7; 10 positions match TRBD2. The source material was PBMCs or a T cell subset sorted from them (not recorded which). In DNA form, the CDR3 reads TGTGCCAGTAGTCCCCTAGCGGGGGTTAGCTCCTACGAGCAGTACTTC. This gives the protein CASSPLAGVSSYEQYF.